Below are 25 T cell receptor beta chains sequenced from a single sample in a study of blood T cell repertoires in COVID-19. Using immunoSEQ multiplex PCR, the repertoire was profiled, and TCRdb retains in-frame clones only, with some absent. This table has a few hundred thousand clones, over 75% appearing once. Sequenced input: peripheral blood. Receptors originate from a woman in her fifties or sixties with active or convalescent COVID-19.

The V gene is TRBV28, the J gene TRBJ1-2; D remains unclear. The V end was cut by 6 bases, the J end by 5 bases, with 19 bases between. CDR1 and CDR2 (germline): MDHEN, SYDVKM. The CDR3 sequence is 15 residues long. The CDR3 coding sequence is TGTGCCAGCAGCCCACCCAGTCAGGTCCTTTATGGCTACACCTTC. Its protein product is CASSPPSQVLYGYTF.

The chain recombines TRBV30 with TRBJ1-6; D unclear. Trimming left V 0 bases short and J 7 bases short, with 16 bases between. The CDR3 is 16 residues long. Germline CDR1 and CDR2: GTSNPN and SVGIG (reference sequence). CDR3 nucleotides: TGTGCCTGGAGTGTACGTAGCGCAGGCGGGAATTCACCCCTCCACTTT. As protein: CAWSVRSAGGNSPLHF.

The chain combines TRBV30 with TRBJ1-5; TRBD1 matches at 10 bases. V gave up 3 bases and J gave up 6 bases; unmatched junction bases: 5. CDR1 and CDR2 from the germline V gene are GTSNPN and SVGIG (reference sequence). The CDR3 extends over 14 amino acids. The CDR3 DNA sequence: TGTGCCTGGAGCTTGGGACAGGGGTTTCAGCCCCAGCATTTT. It is translated as CAWSLGQGFQPQHF.

The genes are TRBV2 and TRBJ2-6; 8 bases fit TRBD2. Germline V lookup: CDR1 SNHLY, CDR2 FYNNEI. V shed 1 base, J shed 0 bases, and the junction held 5 bases outside the gene matches. The CDR3 is 18 amino acids. CDR3 in amino acids: CASSEELAGFSGANVLTF. Written as DNA, the CDR3 is TGTGCCAGCAGTGAAGAATTAGCGGGGTTCTCTGGGGCCAACGTCCTGACTTTC.

This clone was observed a few times. The chain combines TRBV7-9 with TRBJ2-5, with D tentatively TRBD2 (6 bases). This CDR3 contains 12 residues. Germline CDR1 and CDR2: SEHNR and FQNEAQ (reference sequence). V was shortened by 3 bases and J by 7 bases, with 9 bases between the two germline ends. In DNA form, the CDR3 reads TGTGCCAGCAGCTTCGACGGGGGGACCCAGTACTTC. The encoded protein is CASSFDGGTQYF.

This chain joins TRBV15 and TRBJ1-6, with TRBD1 matching over 11 bases. The CDR3 totals 18 residues. V gave up 4 bases and J gave up 7 bases; unmatched junction bases: 12. Germline lookup yields CDR1 LNHNV and CDR2 YYDKDF (reference sequence). CDR3 bases: TGTGCCACCAGCATCCCCTGGACAGGGGGCGAAGGGAATTCACCCCTCCACTTT. Translated: CATSIPWTGGEGNSPLHF.

The chain links TRBV25-1 to TRBJ2-5; TRBD2 matches 7 bases. Looked up from germline, CDR1 is MGHDK and CDR2 is SYGVNS. This CDR3 region has 13 residues. The V and J ends lost 3 bases and 10 bases, in that order; junction bases with no gene match: 8. As DNA, the CDR3 is TGTGCCAGCAGTGAGGGGGACTACTCATACCAGTACTTC. Translated: CASSEGDYSYQYF.

Note on this clone: The DNA is left out, because the CDR3 cannot be placed on it with certainty; the CDR3 is given as TCRdb lists it. The chain recombines TRBV21-1 with TRBJ1-2; the table's D call, TRBD1, has no DNA check behind it. TRBV21-1 is shown as a pseudogene. The CDR3 spans 17 residues, counting both ends. CDR3 protein: CASSKVGTGTPNYGYTF.

The V and J genes are TRBV30 and TRBJ2-5; 10 bases are a match to TRBD2. V was pared by 5 bases and J by 3 bases, with 12 bases of the junction left unmatched. CDR3 length: 16 amino acids. CDR1 and CDR2 from the germline V gene are GTSNPN and SVGIG (reference sequence). CDR3 nucleotide sequence: TGTGCCTGGGAAGCGAAGCTAGCGGGGGTCGAAGAGACCCAGTACTTC. Translating gives CAWEAKLAGVEETQYF.

The V gene is TRBV10-3, the J gene TRBJ1-1; TRBD1 matches at 10 bases. This CDR3 is 14 amino acids long. The germline V gene encodes CDR1 ENHRY and CDR2 SYGVKD. The V and J ends lost 6 bases and 6 bases, in that order; junction bases with no gene match: 7. CDR3 amino acids: CAISRQGAFAEAFF. CDR3 DNA: TGTGCCATCAGCCGACAGGGGGCGTTCGCTGAAGCTTTCTTT.

The chain has TRBV28 and TRBJ1-6; perhaps TRBD1 as D (6 bases). The CDR3 sequence is 14 residues long. From germline, CDR1 is MDHEN and CDR2 SYDVKM. With 3 bases removed from V and 6 bases from J, the gap between germline ends came to 9 bases. DNA of the CDR3: TGTGCCAGCAGTTTGGGACACCTTAATTCACCCCTCCACTTT. The encoded protein is CASSLGHLNSPLHF.

The chain employs TRBV4-3 and TRBJ1-1; 8 bases map to TRBD1. After removal of 3 bases from V and 5 bases from J, the junction contained 5 bases not matched to a gene. This CDR3 spans 14 amino acids. Germline V CDR1 and CDR2: LGHNA, YSLEER. This CDR3 is CASSQTGVGTEAFF. In DNA form, the CDR3 reads TGCGCCAGCAGCCAGACAGGGGTAGGAACTGAAGCTTTCTTT.

This sequence joins TRBV11-2 and TRBJ2-1; D might be TRBD1 (6 bases). From germline, CDR1 is SGHAT and CDR2 FQNNGV. This CDR3 spans 15 amino acids. V was cut by 4 bases and J by 0 bases, with 10 bases left in between. The CDR3 region is CASSWSRGSYNEQFF. The CDR3 nucleotides read TGTGCCAGCAGCTGGTCCAGGGGCTCCTACAATGAGCAGTTCTTC.

This clone was observed a handful of times. The sample has other DNA sequences that encode this CDR3 too. The gene calls are TRBV4-1 and TRBJ1-4; 7 nucleotides agree with TRBD1. This CDR3 has 15 amino acids. V was pared by 1 base and J by 7 bases, with 6 bases of the junction left unmatched. CDR1 is MGHRA and CDR2 is YSYEKL in the germline V gene. The CDR3 region is CASSQGQGLGEKLFF. CDR3 bases: TGCGCCAGCAGCCAAGGACAGGGCCTAGGTGAAAAACTGTTTTTT.

The chain links TRBV5-6 to TRBJ1-4; 7 bases agree with TRBD1. Germline CDR1 reads SGHDT; CDR2 reads YYEEEE. V gave up 0 bases and J gave up 7 bases; unmatched junction bases: 12. This CDR3 spans 17 amino acids. The CDR3 DNA follows: TGTGCCAGCAGCTTGGGTGTTTCTTGGGACAGTCCTGAAAAACTGTTTTTT. Translating it yields CASSLGVSWDSPEKLFF.

The CDR3 here is CATSALGIYGYTF. CDR3 nucleotides: TGTGCCACCTCAGCCCTAGGCATCTATGGCTACACCTTC. The genes are TRBV10-3 and TRBJ1-2; D remains ambiguous. The CDR3 is 13 residues long. Trimming took 10 bases from V and 4 from J, leaving 16 bases between them. Germline assignment: CDR1 ENHRY and CDR2 SYGVKD.

Written as DNA, the CDR3 is TGTGCCAGCAGGAGTAGCGGGGCCTACGAGCAGTACTTC. This encodes CASRSSGAYEQYF. The V call is TRBV27, the J call TRBJ2-7, with 8 bases identical to TRBD2. Germline V CDR1 and CDR2: MNHEY, SMNVEV (reference sequence). This CDR3 is 13 amino acids long. Unmatched junction bases numbered 3, after V lost 6 bases and J lost 2 bases.

The rearrangement links TRBV9 to TRBJ1-3; maybe TRBD1 (6 bases). The CDR3 spans 17 residues. The germline CDR1 and CDR2 sequences are SGDLS and YYNGEE. V lost 2 bases and J lost 0, with 15 bases in between. The DNA of the CDR3 is TGTGCCAGCAGCGTTTCTAAGGGGGGGCTCTCTGGAAACACCATATATTTT. Amino acid sequence: CASSVSKGGLSGNTIYF.

The rearrangement uses TRBV30 and TRBJ2-1; D is undetermined. CDR1 GTSNPN and CDR2 SVGIG come from the germline V gene (reference sequence). The CDR3 length is 12 residues. V lost 3 bases to trimming and J lost 6 bases, with 9 bases between them. The CDR3 region is CAWSPVSNEQFF. The CDR3 coding sequence is TGTGCCTGGAGCCCCGTGAGCAATGAGCAGTTCTTC.

The sample holds one count of this clone. The CDR3 loop is CASSSPGLAGDEQFF. The CDR3 DNA is TGTGCCAGCAGCTCCCCGGGACTAGCGGGAGATGAGCAGTTCTTC. This chain connects TRBV7-6 to TRBJ2-1, with 14 bases identical to TRBD2. CDR1 and CDR2 (germline): SGHVS, FNYEAQ. Losses at the gene ends were 4 bases for V and 8 bases for J; bases not matched to a gene: 4. The CDR3 contains 15 residues.

CDR3 DNA sequence: TGCGCCAGCAGCCAAGAAATCGGGCGGGAAGCCTACGAGCAGTACTTC. It encodes CASSQEIGREAYEQYF. The chain recombines TRBV4-1 with TRBJ2-7, with a possible D match to TRBD2 (6 bases). The CDR3 sequence is 16 residues long. With 0 bases removed from V and 2 bases from J, the gap between germline ends came to 14 bases. Per the germline V gene, CDR1 is MGHRA and CDR2 is YSYEKL.

The rearrangement uses TRBV11-3 and TRBJ1-1; possible D gene TRBD1, 5 bases. V was pared by 4 bases and J by 2 bases, with 14 bases between. The CDR3 extends over 15 amino acids. The germline V gene has CDR1 SGHNT and CDR2 YENEEA. DNA for the CDR3: TGTGCCAGCAGCTCGGGGGGAATAGGTAACACTGAAGCTTTCTTT. It codes for CASSSGGIGNTEAFF.

The chain employs TRBV27 and TRBJ2-7; 14 bases align to TRBD2. Germline-derived CDR1 and CDR2 are MNHEY and SMNVEV (reference sequence). V was clipped by 10 bases and J by 12 bases; unmatched bases: 11. The CDR3 is 13 residues long. The CDR3 spells CATSSRTSGGPYF. The CDR3 DNA follows: TGTGCCACCTCTAGCCGGACTAGCGGGGGGCCGTACTTC.

In nucleotides, the CDR3 is TGTGCCAGCAGCTTGGGTCGCAGGGTCGGAATAGGCAATCAGCCCCAGCATTTT. Its protein product is CASSLGRRVGIGNQPQHF. This chain connects TRBV7-8 to TRBJ1-5; D is perhaps TRBD1 (5 bases). Trimming took off 3 bases at V and 2 bases at J, with 20 bases between the two ends. Germline CDR1 and CDR2: SGHVS and FQNEAQ. This CDR3 comprises 18 residues.

CDR3 loop: CASSDRGLEGELFF. CDR3 DNA: TGTGCCAGCAGTGATCGGGGGTTGGAGGGGGAGCTGTTTTTT. This rearrangement joins TRBV25-1 to TRBJ2-2, with D perhaps TRBD2 (6 bases). Trimming shortened V by 3 bases and J by 8 bases, and 13 bases separated the two germline ends. CDR3 length: 14 residues. Germline V gene lookup returns CDR1 MGHDK and CDR2 SYGVNS.